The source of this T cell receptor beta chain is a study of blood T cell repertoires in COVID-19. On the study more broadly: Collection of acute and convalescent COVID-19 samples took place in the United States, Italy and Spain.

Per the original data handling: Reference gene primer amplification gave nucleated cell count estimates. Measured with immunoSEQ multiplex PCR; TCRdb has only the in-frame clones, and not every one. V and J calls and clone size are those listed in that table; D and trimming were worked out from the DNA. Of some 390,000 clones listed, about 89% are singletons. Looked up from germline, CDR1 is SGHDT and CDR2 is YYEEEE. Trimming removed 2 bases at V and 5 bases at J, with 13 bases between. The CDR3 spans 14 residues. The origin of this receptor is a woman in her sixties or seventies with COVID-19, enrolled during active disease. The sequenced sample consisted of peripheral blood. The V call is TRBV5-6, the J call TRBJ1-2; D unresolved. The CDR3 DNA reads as TGTGCCAGCAGCTTCGGCTCTGGGAGTTATGGCTACACCTTC. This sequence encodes CASSFGSGSYGYTF.